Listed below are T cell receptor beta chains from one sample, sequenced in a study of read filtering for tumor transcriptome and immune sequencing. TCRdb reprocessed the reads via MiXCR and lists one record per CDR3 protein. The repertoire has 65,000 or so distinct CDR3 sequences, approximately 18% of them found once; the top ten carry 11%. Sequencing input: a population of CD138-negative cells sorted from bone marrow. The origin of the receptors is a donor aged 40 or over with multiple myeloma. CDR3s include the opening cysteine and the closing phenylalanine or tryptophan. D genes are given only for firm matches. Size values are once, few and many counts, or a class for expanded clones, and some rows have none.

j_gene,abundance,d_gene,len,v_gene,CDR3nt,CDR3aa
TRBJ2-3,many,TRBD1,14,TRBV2,TGTGCCAGCAGCCCCACGACAGGGGGTGTTACGCAGTATTTT,CASSPTTGGVTQYF
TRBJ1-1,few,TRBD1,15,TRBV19,TGTGCCAGTAGTCCGAGAGGGACAGGGAACACTGAAGCTTTCTTT,CASSPRGTGNTEAFF
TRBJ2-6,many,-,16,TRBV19,TGTGCCAGTAGTATACAGTCAGCGCCTGGGGCCAACGTCCTGACTTTC,CASSIQSAPGANVLTF
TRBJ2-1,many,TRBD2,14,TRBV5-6,TGTGCCAGCAGATACCTAGCGGGGGGCAATGAGCAGTTCTTC,CASRYLAGGNEQFF
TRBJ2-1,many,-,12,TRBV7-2,TGTGCCAGCAGCTCAACAAGGGGAGGCCAGTTCTTC,CASSSTRGGQFF
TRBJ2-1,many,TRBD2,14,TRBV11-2,TGTGCCAGCATCCCTAGCGGCCCCTACAATGAGCAGTTCTTC,CASIPSGPYNEQFF
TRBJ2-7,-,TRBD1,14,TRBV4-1,TGCGCCAGCAGCCAAAGACAGGGGCAGAACGAGCAGTACTTC,CASSQRQGQNEQYF
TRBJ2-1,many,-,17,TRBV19,TGTGCCAGTAGTAGTGTAGGAGGCTCCTTATCCATCAATGAGCAGTTCTTC,CASSSVGGSLSINEQFF
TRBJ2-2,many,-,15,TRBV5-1,TGCGCCAGCAGAACTGGGACTTCCTACACCGGGGAGCTGTTTTTT,CASRTGTSYTGELFF
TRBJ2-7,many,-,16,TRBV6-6,TGTGCCAGCAGTCTGCCCCGGATTGGGACCTCCTACGAGCAGTACTTC,CASSLPRIGTSYEQYF
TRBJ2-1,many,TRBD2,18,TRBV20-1,TGCAGTGCTAGAGATGCTAGCGGGGGGGCGAGCTCCTACAATGAGCAGTTCTTC,CSARDASGGASSYNEQFF
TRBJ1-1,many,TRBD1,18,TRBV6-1,TGTGCCAGCAGTGAAAATTGGGGACAGGGATGGGAAAACACTGAAGCTTTCTTT,CASSENWGQGWENTEAFF
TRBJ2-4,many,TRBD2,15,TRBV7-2,TGTGCCAGCAGCTTAGCGGTTAGCGGGACAAACATTCAGTACTTC,CASSLAVSGTNIQYF
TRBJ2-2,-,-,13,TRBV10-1,TGCACCAGCACCCCGAGCGGAAAAGGGGAGCTGTTTTTT,CTSTPSGKGELFF
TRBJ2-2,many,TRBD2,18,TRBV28,TGTGCCAGCAGCCAACCGGGACTAGCGGGAGCGAACACCGGGGAGCTGTTTTTT,CASSQPGLAGANTGELFF
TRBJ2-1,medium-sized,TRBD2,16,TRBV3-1,TGTGCCAGCAGCCACGTGGGGGGAGGGAGGGGCAATGAGCAGTTCTTC,CASSHVGGGRGNEQFF
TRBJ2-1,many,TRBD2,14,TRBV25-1,TGTGCCAGCAGTAAGACTAGCGGGAGACGAGAGCAGTTCTTC,CASSKTSGRREQFF
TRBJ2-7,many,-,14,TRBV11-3,TGTGCCAGCAGCTTGGAGCAGGGCAGCAACGAGCAGTACTTC,CASSLEQGSNEQYF
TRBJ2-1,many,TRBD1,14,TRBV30,TGTGCCTGGAGGGGACAGGGGACCTTCAATGAGCAGTTCTTC,CAWRGQGTFNEQFF